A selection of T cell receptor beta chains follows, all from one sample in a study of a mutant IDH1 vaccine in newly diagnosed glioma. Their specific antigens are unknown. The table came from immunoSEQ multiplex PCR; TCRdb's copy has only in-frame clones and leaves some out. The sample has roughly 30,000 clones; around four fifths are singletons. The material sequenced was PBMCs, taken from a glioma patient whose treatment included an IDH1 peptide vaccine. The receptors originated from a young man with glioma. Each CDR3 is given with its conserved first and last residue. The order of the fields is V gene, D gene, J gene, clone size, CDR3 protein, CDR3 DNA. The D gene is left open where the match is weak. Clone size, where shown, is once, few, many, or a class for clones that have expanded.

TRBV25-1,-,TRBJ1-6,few,CASSDLNSRPLHF,TGTGCCAGCAGTGATCTTAATTCTCGGCCCCTCCACTTT
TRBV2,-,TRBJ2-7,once,CASRVTGFGDEQYF,TGTGCCAGCAGGGTCACAGGTTTCGGCGACGAGCAGTACTTC
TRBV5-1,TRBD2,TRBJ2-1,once,CASSSERDYNEQFF,TGCGCCAGCAGCTCCGAGCGGGACTACAATGAGCAGTTCTTC
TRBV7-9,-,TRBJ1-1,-,CASSLRGMNTEAFF,TGTGCCAGCAGCTTACGGGGGATGAACACTGAAGCTTTCTTT
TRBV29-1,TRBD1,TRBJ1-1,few,CSGGTGVALEAFF,TGCAGCGGTGGGACAGGGGTGGCTCTCGAAGCTTTCTTT
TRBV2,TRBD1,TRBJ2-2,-,CASRMDRMNTGELFF,TGTGCCAGCAGGATGGACAGGATGAACACCGGGGAGCTGTTTTTT
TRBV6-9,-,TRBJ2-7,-,CASSYFPPRAEQYF,TGTGCCAGCAGTTATTTTCCTCCCAGAGCCGAGCAGTACTTC
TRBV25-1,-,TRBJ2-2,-,CASSDPGTGELFF,TGTGCCAGCAGTGACCCGGGCACCGGGGAGCTGTTTTTT
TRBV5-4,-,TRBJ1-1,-,CASSLPQGSEAFF,TGTGCCAGCAGCTTGCCACAGGGATCTGAAGCTTTCTTT
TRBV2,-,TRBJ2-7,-,CASSEATLAFPQYF,TGTGCCAGCAGTGAAGCTACGCTCGCGTTCCCGCAGTACTTC
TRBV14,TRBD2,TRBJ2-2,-,CASSRDAGGRELFF,TGTGCCAGCAGCAGAGACGCGGGGGGAAGGGAGCTGTTTTTT
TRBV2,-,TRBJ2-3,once,CASSVAGDTQYF,TGTGCCAGCAGTGTAGCCGGAGATACGCAGTATTTT
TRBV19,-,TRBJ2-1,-,CASRPPLYNEQFF,TGTGCCAGTAGGCCCCCTCTCTACAATGAGCAGTTCTTC
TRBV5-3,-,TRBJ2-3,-,CARSLCQGTNFMGGTDTQYF,TGTGCCAGAAGCTTGTGTCAGGGGACAAACTTTATGGGTGGCACAGATACGCAGTATTTT
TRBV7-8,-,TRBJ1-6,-,CASSLGFDGPLHF,TGTGCCAGCAGCTTAGGGTTTGACGGGCCCCTCCACTTT
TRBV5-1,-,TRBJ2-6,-,CASSSRGDSSGANVLTF,TGCGCCAGCAGCTCAAGGGGGGACAGCTCTGGGGCCAACGTCCTGACTTTC
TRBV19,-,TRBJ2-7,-,CASSTLSLGGQRIISYEQYF,TGTGCCAGTAGTACCCTTTCGCTGGGGGGACAGAGAATTATCTCCTACGAGCAGTACTTC
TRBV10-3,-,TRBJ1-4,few,CAISEKGKSATNEKLFF,TGTGCCATCAGTGAAAAGGGCAAGAGTGCAACTAATGAAAAACTGTTTTTT
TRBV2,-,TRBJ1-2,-,CASKADTDYGYTF,TGTGCCAGCAAAGCCGACACGGACTATGGCTACACCTTC
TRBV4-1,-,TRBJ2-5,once,CASSQADRAETQYF,TGCGCCAGCAGCCAAGCCGACCGCGCAGAGACCCAGTACTTC
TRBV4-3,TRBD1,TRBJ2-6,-,CASSITGQASGANVLTF,TGCGCCAGCAGTATAACGGGACAGGCCTCTGGGGCCAACGTCCTGACTTTC
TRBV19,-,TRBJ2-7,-,CASSIEAGFYEQYF,TGTGCCAGTAGTATAGAAGCAGGCTTCTACGAGCAGTACTTC
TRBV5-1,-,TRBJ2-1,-,CASKISGLYNEQFF,TGCGCCAGCAAAATAAGCGGGCTTTACAATGAGCAGTTCTTC
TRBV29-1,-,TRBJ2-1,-,CSVLGSYNEQFF,TGCAGCGTGTTGGGCTCCTACAATGAGCAGTTCTTC
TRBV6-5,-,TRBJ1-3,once,CASSTGQRNTIYF,TGTGCCAGCAGTACCGGACAGAGAAACACCATATATTTT
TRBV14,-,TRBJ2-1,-,CASSQRDSYNEQFF,TGTGCCAGCAGCCAACGGGACTCTTACAATGAGCAGTTCTTC
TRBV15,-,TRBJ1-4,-,CATSRDRGVNEKLFF,TGTGCCACCAGCAGAGATCGTGGGGTGAACGAAAAACTGTTTTTT
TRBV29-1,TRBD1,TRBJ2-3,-,CSVGQGGIVTQYF,TGCAGCGTGGGACAGGGGGGGATAGTTACGCAGTATTTT
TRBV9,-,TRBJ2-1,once,CASSAVYEPSYNEQFF,TGTGCCAGCAGCGCTGTGTACGAGCCTTCCTACAATGAGCAGTTCTTC
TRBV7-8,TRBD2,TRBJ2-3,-,CASSFRLAGVHTQYF,TGTGCCAGCAGCTTCCGACTAGCGGGGGTTCATACGCAGTATTTT
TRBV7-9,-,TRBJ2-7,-,CASSLAGTPYEQYF,TGTGCCAGCAGCTTAGCGGGGACACCCTACGAGCAGTACTTC
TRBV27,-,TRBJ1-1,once,CASSYAPGVEAFF,TGTGCCAGCAGTTATGCCCCAGGAGTTGAAGCTTTCTTT
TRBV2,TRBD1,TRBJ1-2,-,CASSRRDRGLVFYGYTF,TGTGCCAGCAGTCGCCGGGACAGGGGGCTCGTTTTCTATGGCTACACCTTC
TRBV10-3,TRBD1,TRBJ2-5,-,CAISDPDREETQYF,TGTGCCATCAGTGACCCGGACAGGGAAGAGACCCAGTACTTC
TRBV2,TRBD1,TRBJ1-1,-,CASQPGTGTMNTEAFF,TGTGCCAGCCAACCCGGGACAGGGACTATGAACACTGAAGCTTTCTTT
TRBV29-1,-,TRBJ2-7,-,CSVVRDYEQYF,TGCAGCGTTGTCAGGGACTACGAGCAGTACTTC
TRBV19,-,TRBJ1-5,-,CASSMVSGTNQPQHF,TGTGCCAGTAGTATGGTGTCAGGGACCAATCAGCCCCAGCATTTT
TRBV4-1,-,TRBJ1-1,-,CASSQEKGGGQILNTEAFF,TGCGCCAGCAGCCAAGAGAAGGGGGGAGGACAGATCTTGAACACTGAAGCTTTCTTT
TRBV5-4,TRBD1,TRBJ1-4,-,CASRDRGGEKLFF,TGTGCCAGCCGGGACAGGGGGGGTGAAAAACTGTTTTTT
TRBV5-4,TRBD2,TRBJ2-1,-,CASSLASVAGAQNQFF,TGTGCCAGCAGCTTGGCCTCGGTAGCGGGGGCCCAGAACCAGTTCTTC
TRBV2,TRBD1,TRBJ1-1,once,CASRALTGHPEAFF,TGTGCCAGCAGAGCCTTGACAGGGCACCCTGAAGCTTTCTTT
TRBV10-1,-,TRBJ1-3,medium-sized,CASSKSFSGNTIYF,TGCGCCAGCAGTAAGTCTTTCTCTGGAAACACCATATATTTT
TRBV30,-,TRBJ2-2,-,CAWSVSGAIGELFF,TGTGCCTGGAGTGTTTCAGGGGCGATCGGGGAGCTGTTTTTT
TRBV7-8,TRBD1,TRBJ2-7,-,CASSLSPGGGYEQYF,TGTGCCAGCAGCTTAAGCCCAGGGGGCGGTTACGAGCAGTACTTC
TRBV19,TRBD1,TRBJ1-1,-,CASSFTGVGEAFF,TGTGCCAGTAGTTTCACAGGGGTGGGGGAAGCTTTCTTT
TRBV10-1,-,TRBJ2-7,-,CASSDGGRPYEQYF,TGCGCCAGCAGTGATGGTGGGAGGCCCTACGAGCAGTACTTC
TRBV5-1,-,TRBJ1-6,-,CASSVTGTLDSPLHF,TGCGCCAGCAGCGTCACCGGGACACTGGATTCACCCCTCCACTTT
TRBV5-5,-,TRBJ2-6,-,CASNTEGPNVLTF,TGTGCCAGCAACACCGAGGGCCCTAACGTCCTGACTTTC
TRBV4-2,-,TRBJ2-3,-,CASSVLAGTDTQYF,TGTGCCAGCAGCGTACTAGCTGGCACAGATACGCAGTATTTT
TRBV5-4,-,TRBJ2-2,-,CASSRTNTGELFF,TGTGCCAGCAGCCGAACCAACACCGGGGAGCTGTTTTTT